This T cell receptor (beta chain) was identified during a study of T-cell reconstitution after alpha-beta-depleted transplantation in children. TCRbeta library preparation incorporated unique molecular identifiers. TCRdb ran MiXCR on the PCR reads and lists one entry per CDR3 protein. The sample holds approximately 390,000 distinct CDR3 sequences, under 13% seen once. The length of the CDR3 is 16 residues. V was pared by 1 base and J by 4 bases, with 14 bases between. Germline lookup yields CDR1 LNHNV and CDR2 YYDKDF (reference sequence). This clonotype has just a few counts. The chain links TRBV15 to TRBJ1-5; a weak D match, TRBD1 (5 bases). The sample was PBMCs from the stem cell graft donor, taken from the stem cell graft. The sequence was obtained from a human donor who donated a stem cell graft to a child with acute myeloid leukemia. The CDR3 DNA sequence: TGTGCCACCAGCAGAGCCGGGACGGTGGGAAATCAGCCCCAGCATTTT. Translating gives CATSRAGTVGNQPQHF.